These T cell receptor beta chains were read from a single sample in a study of T cell responses to AZD1222 COVID-19 vaccine. Clones were sequenced by immunoSEQ multiplex PCR, and TCRdb holds only the in-frame ones, with some missing. The sample consists of fewer than 250,000 clones, 85% to 95% of them appearing once. The sample consisted of peripheral blood, taken on day 0 of AZD1222 vaccination. The source of these receptors is an adult in good health. Both conserved end residues are part of each CDR3. A D gene is named only where the DNA matches it firmly. Clone size is not always given. Where it is, it says once, few, many or a class for expanded clones.

d_gene	v_gene	abundance	j_gene	CDR3aa	CDR3nt
.	TRBV6-5	.	TRBJ2-5	CASTGAGSGETQYF	TGTGCCAGCACCGGCGCCGGTTCCGGGGAGACCCAGTACTTC
.	TRBV28	few	TRBJ1-5	CASSIRGQGPTQPQHF	TGTGCCAGCAGTATTCGGGGGCAGGGGCCCACTCAGCCCCAGCATTTT
.	TRBV27	.	TRBJ1-2	CASSQIGSGAYGYTF	TGTGCCAGCAGTCAAATAGGGAGCGGAGCGTATGGCTACACCTTC
.	TRBV10-2	.	TRBJ2-7	CASRLPRRGSYEQYF	TGCGCCAGCAGGCTTCCCAGGAGGGGCTCCTACGAGCAGTACTTC
TRBD1	TRBV19	.	TRBJ1-2	CASSINGQGITYGYTF	TGTGCCAGTAGTATAAATGGACAGGGCATTACCTATGGCTACACCTTC
.	TRBV5-4	.	TRBJ1-1	CASSPPGTMNTEAFF	TGTGCCAGCAGCCCCCCCGGGACAATGAACACTGAAGCTTTCTTT
TRBD1	TRBV6-2/TRBV6-3	.	TRBJ2-1	CASSDRAHEQFF	TGTGCCAGCAGTGACAGGGCTCATGAGCAGTTCTTC
.	TRBV12-3/TRBV12-4	.	TRBJ1-1	CASSSQPNTEAFF	TGTGCCAGCAGTTCACAGCCGAACACTGAAGCTTTCTTT
TRBD2	TRBV3-1/TRBV3-2	.	TRBJ2-7	CASSQVSPAGGGVYEQYF	TGTGCCAGCAGCCAAGTCTCCCCAGCGGGGGGCGGGGTGTACGAGCAGTACTTC
.	TRBV28	.	TRBJ1-4	CASSPGSATNEKLFF	TGTGCCAGCAGTCCAGGATCTGCAACTAATGAAAAACTGTTTTTT
.	TRBV2	.	TRBJ1-6	CASRDSQETNSPLHF	TGTGCCAGCAGGGACAGCCAGGAAACTAATTCACCCCTCCACTTT
.	TRBV7-9	.	TRBJ2-1	CASSFEGGSVPNEQFF	TGTGCCAGCAGCTTCGAGGGGGGTTCGGTCCCAAATGAGCAGTTCTTC
.	TRBV7-2	.	TRBJ2-2	CASSLGLSTGELFF	TGTGCCAGCAGCTTGGGACTTTCCACCGGGGAGCTGTTTTTT
TRBD1	TRBV19	.	TRBJ2-7	CASSIGGQGAYEQYF	TGTGCCAGTAGTATCGGGGGACAGGGGGCGTACGAGCAGTACTTC
.	TRBV19	once	TRBJ1-4	CASSSTGRATNEKLFF	TGTGCCAGTAGTAGTACAGGCCGTGCAACTAATGAAAAACTGTTTTTT
TRBD1	TRBV6-6	.	TRBJ1-6	CASTRTGGMISPLHF	TGTGCCAGCACCCGGACAGGGGGAATGATTTCACCCCTCCACTTT
.	TRBV4-2	.	TRBJ1-2	CASSQAATRASGYTF	TGTGCCAGCAGCCAAGCTGCAACGAGGGCCAGTGGCTACACCTTC
TRBD1	TRBV5-1	.	TRBJ1-2	CASSLQGANYGYTF	TGCGCCAGCAGTTTACAGGGGGCTAACTATGGCTACACCTTC
TRBD1	TRBV19	.	TRBJ2-5	CASSIGTGYQKTQYF	TGTGCCAGTAGTATAGGGACAGGTTATCAAAAGACCCAGTACTTC
.	TRBV9	.	TRBJ1-3	CASSVGVSSRSGNTIYF	TGTGCCAGCAGCGTAGGTGTCAGCTCGCGCTCTGGAAACACCATATATTTT
.	TRBV5-1	.	TRBJ1-1	CASSFTRSDTEAFF	TGCGCCAGCAGCTTCACCCGGTCGGACACTGAAGCTTTCTTT
.	TRBV11-2	.	TRBJ1-1	CASSLEGISEAFF	TGTGCCAGCAGCTTAGAGGGAATTTCTGAAGCTTTCTTT
.	TRBV28	.	TRBJ1-2	CASSLILRSHYGYTF	TGTGCCAGCAGTCTGATATTGCGGTCCCACTATGGCTACACCTTC
.	TRBV11-2	.	TRBJ1-2	CASSLDRLGNYGYTF	TGTGCCAGCAGCTTAGATCGGCTAGGGAACTATGGCTACACCTTC